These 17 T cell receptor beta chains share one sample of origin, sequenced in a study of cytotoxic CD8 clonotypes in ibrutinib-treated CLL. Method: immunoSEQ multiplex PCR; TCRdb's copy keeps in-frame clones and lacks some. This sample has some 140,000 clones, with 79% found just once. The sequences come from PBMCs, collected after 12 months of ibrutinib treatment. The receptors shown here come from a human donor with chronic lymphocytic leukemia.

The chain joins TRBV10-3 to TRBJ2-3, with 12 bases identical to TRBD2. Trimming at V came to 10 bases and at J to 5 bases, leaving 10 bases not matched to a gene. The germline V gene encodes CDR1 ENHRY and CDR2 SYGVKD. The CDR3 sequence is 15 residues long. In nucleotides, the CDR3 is TGTGCCAGCCAGACTAGCGGGAGTTCGATAGATACGCAGTATTTT. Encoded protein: CASQTSGSSIDTQYF.

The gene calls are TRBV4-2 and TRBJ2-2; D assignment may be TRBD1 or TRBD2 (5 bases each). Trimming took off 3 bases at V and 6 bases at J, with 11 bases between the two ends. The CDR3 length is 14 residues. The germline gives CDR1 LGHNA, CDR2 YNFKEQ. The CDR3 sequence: CASSHSRGAGELFF. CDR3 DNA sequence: TGTGCCAGCAGCCATTCCCGGGGCGCCGGGGAGCTGTTTTTT.

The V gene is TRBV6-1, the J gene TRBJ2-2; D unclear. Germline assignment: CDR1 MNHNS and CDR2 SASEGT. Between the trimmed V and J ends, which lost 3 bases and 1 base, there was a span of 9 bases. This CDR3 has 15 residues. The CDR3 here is CASSDFGRNTGELFF. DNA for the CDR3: TGTGCCAGCAGTGATTTCGGCAGGAACACCGGGGAGCTGTTTTTT.

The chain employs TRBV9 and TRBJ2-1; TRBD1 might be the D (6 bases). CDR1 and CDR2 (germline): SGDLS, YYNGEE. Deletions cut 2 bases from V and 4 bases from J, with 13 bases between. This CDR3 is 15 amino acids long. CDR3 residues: CASSVRDIRYNEQFF. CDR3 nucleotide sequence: TGTGCCAGCAGCGTCCGGGACATACGGTACAATGAGCAGTTCTTC.

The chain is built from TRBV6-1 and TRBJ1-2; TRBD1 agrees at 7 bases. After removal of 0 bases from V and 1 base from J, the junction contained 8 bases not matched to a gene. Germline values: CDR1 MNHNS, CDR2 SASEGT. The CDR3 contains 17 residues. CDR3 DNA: TGTGCCAGCAGTGAAGCATGGACAGGAGTCAATAACTATGGCTACACCTTC. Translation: CASSEAWTGVNNYGYTF.

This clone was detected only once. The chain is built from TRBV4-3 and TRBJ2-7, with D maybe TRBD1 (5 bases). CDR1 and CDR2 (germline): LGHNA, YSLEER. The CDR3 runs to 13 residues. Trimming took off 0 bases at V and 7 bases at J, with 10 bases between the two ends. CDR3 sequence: CASSQDQGREQYF. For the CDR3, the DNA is TGCGCCAGCAGCCAAGATCAGGGTCGGGAGCAGTACTTC.

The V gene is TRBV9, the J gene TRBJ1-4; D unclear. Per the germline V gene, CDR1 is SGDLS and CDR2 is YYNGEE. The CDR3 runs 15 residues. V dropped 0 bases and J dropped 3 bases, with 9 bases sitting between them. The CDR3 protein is CASSVGVAANEKLFF. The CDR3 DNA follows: TGTGCCAGCAGCGTAGGCGTGGCAGCTAATGAAAAACTGTTTTTT.

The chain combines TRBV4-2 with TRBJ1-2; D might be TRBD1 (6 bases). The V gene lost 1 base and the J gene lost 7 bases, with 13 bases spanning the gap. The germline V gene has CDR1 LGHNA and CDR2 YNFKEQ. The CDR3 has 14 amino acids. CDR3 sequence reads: CASSQAGAQSGYTF. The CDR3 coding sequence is TGTGCCAGCAGCCAAGCAGGGGCCCAGAGTGGCTACACCTTC.

CDR3 in amino acids: CASRGQGRVYEQYF. Here the CDR3 DNA reads TGTGCCAGCAGAGGTCAGGGGAGGGTCTACGAGCAGTACTTC. The chain combines TRBV6-6 with TRBJ2-7; a possible D gene is TRBD2 (7 bases). Germline V gene data show CDR1 as MNHNY and CDR2 as SVGAGI (reference sequence). This CDR3 spans 14 amino acids. V lost 6 bases to trimming and J lost 3 bases, with 15 bases between them.

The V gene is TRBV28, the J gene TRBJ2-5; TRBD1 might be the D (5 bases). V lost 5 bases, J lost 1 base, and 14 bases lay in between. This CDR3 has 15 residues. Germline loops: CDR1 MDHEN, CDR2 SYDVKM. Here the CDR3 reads CASSDTRAVQETQYF. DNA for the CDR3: TGTGCCAGCAGTGACACCAGGGCGGTCCAAGAGACCCAGTACTTC.

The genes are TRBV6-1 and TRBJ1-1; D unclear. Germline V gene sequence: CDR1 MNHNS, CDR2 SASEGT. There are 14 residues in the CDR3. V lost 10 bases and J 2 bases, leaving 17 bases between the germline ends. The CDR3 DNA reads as TGTGCCATCCTCCCCTCGTTCCCCAACACTGAAGCTTTCTTT. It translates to CAILPSFPNTEAFF.

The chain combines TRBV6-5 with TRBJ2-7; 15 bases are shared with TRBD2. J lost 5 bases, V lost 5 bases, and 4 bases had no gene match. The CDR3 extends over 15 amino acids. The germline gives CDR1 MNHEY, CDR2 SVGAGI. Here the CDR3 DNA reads TGTGCCAGCAGTGGGACTAGCGGGAGGATCAACGAGCAGTACTTC. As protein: CASSGTSGRINEQYF.

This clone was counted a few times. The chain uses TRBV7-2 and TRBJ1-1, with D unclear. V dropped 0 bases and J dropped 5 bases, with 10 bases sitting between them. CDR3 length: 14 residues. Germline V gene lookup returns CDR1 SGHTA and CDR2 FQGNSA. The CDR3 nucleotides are TGTGCCAGCAGCTTAGCGATGGGGAGGACTGAAGCTTTCTTT. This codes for CASSLAMGRTEAFF.

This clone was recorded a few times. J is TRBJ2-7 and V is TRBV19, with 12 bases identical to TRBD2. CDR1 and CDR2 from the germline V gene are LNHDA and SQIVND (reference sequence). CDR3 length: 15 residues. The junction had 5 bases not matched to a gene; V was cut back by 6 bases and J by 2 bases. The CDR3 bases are TGTGCCAGTAGAAGACTAGCGGGAGCGACCTACGAGCAGTACTTC. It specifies CASRRLAGATYEQYF.

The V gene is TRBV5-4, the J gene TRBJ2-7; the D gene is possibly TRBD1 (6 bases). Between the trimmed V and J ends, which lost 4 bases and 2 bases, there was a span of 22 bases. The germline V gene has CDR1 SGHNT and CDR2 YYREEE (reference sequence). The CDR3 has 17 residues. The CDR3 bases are TGTGCCAGCAGCCAAATCGACAGGAGCGATGGGGCCTACGAGCAGTACTTC. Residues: CASSQIDRSDGAYEQYF.

CDR3 coding DNA: TGCGCCAGCAGGCAGTCGACAGGGTTCTACGAGCAGTACTTC. Its translation: CASRQSTGFYEQYF. V usage is TRBV5-1 and J usage is TRBJ2-7; 7 positions agree with TRBD1. This CDR3 has 14 residues. With 5 bases clipped from V and 3 bases from J, the junction kept 8 bases outside the gene matches. Germline loops: CDR1 SGHRS, CDR2 YFSETQ.

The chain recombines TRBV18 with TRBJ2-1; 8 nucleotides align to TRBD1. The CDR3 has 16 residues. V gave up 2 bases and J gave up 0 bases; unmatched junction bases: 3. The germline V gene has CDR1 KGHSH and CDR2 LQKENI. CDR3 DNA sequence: TGTGCCAGCTCACCAGAGGACAGGGTCTCCTACAATGAGCAGTTCTTC. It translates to CASSPEDRVSYNEQFF.